This T cell receptor beta chain was identified in a study of blood T cell repertoires in COVID-19. Overall study: Spain, Italy and the United States supplied samples that represented acute and convalescent COVID-19. T cells, B-cell-depleted T cells, or PBMCs supplied cDNA or gDNA.

Germline V gene sequence: CDR1 MNHEY, CDR2 SVGAGI. V shed 2 bases, J shed 5 bases, and the junction held 2 bases outside the gene matches. CDR3 length: 13 residues. To note about this clone: The sample holds other DNA sequences that translate to the same CDR3.

As handled by the study authors: From reference gene primer amplification, estimates of nucleated cell counts were derived. This table comes from immunoSEQ multiplex PCR, and its TCRdb copy is limited to in-frame clones, with some not included. That table furnishes V, J and clone size, whereas the DNA furnished D and trimming. The sample has fewer than 300,000 clones; around 89% are singletons. Sequencing used peripheral blood. The chain recombines TRBV6-5 with TRBJ2-5; 7 positions match TRBD2. This sequence was found in a woman aged 35 to 49 who had recovered from COVID-19. DNA of the CDR3: TGTGCCAGCAGTTACGGGGGAGGGGAGACCCAGTACTTC. It is translated as CASSYGGGETQYF.